These 14 T cell receptor beta chains were all obtained from the same sample, sequenced in a study of blood T cell repertoires in COVID-19. This table comes from immunoSEQ multiplex PCR, and its TCRdb copy is limited to in-frame clones, with some not included. The table shows tens of thousands of clones, with 65% to 80% occurring only once. Sequencing input: peripheral blood. The receptor set was obtained from a man between 65 and 80 years old with acute or convalescent COVID-19.

J is TRBJ2-5 and V is TRBV5-1, with 12 positions matching TRBD2. The CDR3 loop spans 17 amino acids. V dropped 4 bases and J dropped 1; count of bases not matched to a gene: 8. The germline CDR1 and CDR2 sequences are SGHRS and YFSETQ. The DNA of the CDR3 is TGCGCCAGCAGCGACGGACTAGCGGGGTGGACCCAAGAGACCCAGTACTTC. The encoded protein is CASSDGLAGWTQETQYF.

This rearrangement joins TRBV24-1 to TRBJ2-1; 10 positions agree with TRBD2. The junction had 12 bases not matched to a gene; V was cut back by 9 bases and J by 8 bases. CDR1 and CDR2 (germline): KGHDR, SFDVKD. The CDR3 covers 15 residues. CDR3 in amino acids: CATGVAGGSWDEQFF. In DNA form, the CDR3 reads TGTGCCACCGGAGTAGCGGGGGGTTCGTGGGATGAGCAGTTCTTC.

The V gene is TRBV3-1 (or the pseudogene TRBV3-2), the J gene TRBJ1-5; 10 bases line up with TRBD1. The CDR3 has 16 amino acids. V lost 1 base to trimming and J lost 6 bases; unmatched junction nucleotides: 6. In germline, CDR1 is LGHDT, CDR2 YNNKEL (reference sequence). DNA for the CDR3: TGTGCCAGCAGCCAAGGGACAGGGGGGGGAGGTCAGCCCCAGCATTTT. This translates into CASSQGTGGGGQPQHF.

The chain employs TRBV30 and TRBJ2-2, with a tentative D call TRBD1 (6 bases). V was clipped by 5 bases and J by 0 bases, with 7 bases between them. Germline-derived CDR1 and CDR2 are GTSNPN and SVGIG (reference sequence). This CDR3 comprises 13 residues. This chain's CDR3 is CAWGTSNTGELFF. The CDR3 region has the DNA TGTGCCTGGGGGACATCGAACACCGGGGAGCTGTTTTTT.

The gene calls are TRBV19 and TRBJ1-5; 7 bases line up with TRBD1. The V and J ends lost 6 bases and 5 bases, in that order; junction bases with no gene match: 10. The CDR3 loop spans 15 amino acids. In germline, CDR1 is LNHDA, CDR2 SQIVND (reference sequence). CDR3 loop: CASRHYDRVDQPQHF. The CDR3 DNA reads TGTGCCAGTAGACATTATGACAGGGTGGATCAGCCCCAGCATTTT.

The V gene is TRBV12-3 or TRBV12-4, the J gene TRBJ1-2, with D perhaps matching TRBD1 (5 bases). The CDR3 consists of 13 residues. V gave up 5 bases and J gave up 0 bases, with 7 bases separating them. CDR3 residues: CASSRQTNYGYTF. The CDR3 bases are TGTGCCAGCAGTAGACAGACTAACTATGGCTACACCTTC.

The rearrangement joins TRBV15 to TRBJ2-3, with 7 bases fitting TRBD2. Germline CDR1 and CDR2: LNHNV and YYDKDF (reference sequence). The CDR3 has 17 amino acids. V lost 6 bases and J lost 2; bases outside the gene matches: 14. The CDR3 nucleotides are TGTGCCACCAGTCAATATTTGGGGGGGGGAGCCACAGATACGCAGTATTTT. Translated: CATSQYLGGGATDTQYF.

The chain couples TRBV7-3 to TRBJ1-1; weak D call: TRBD1 (5 bases). The CDR3 contains 12 residues. V shed 0 bases and J shed 9 bases, with 8 bases lying between them. Germline CDR1 and CDR2: SGHTA and FQGTGA. In DNA form, the CDR3 reads TGTGCCAGCAGCTTAACCCAGGGAAAAGCTTTCTTT. Translating it yields CASSLTQGKAFF. The variable domain in full, completed from reference TRBV7-3 and TRBJ1-1, reads GAGVSQTPSNKVTEKGKYVELRCDPISGHTALYWYRQSLGQGPEFLIYFQGTGAADDSGLPNDRFFAVRPEGSVSTLKIQRTERGDSAVYLCASSLTQGKAFFGQGTRLTVV.

The chain joins TRBV2 to TRBJ2-2, with unresolved D. The CDR3 loop spans 13 amino acids. V was cut by 4 bases and J by 2 bases, with 5 bases left in between. The germline V gene encodes CDR1 SNHLY and CDR2 FYNNEI. The CDR3 protein is CASSVINTGELFF. The CDR3 region has the DNA TGTGCCAGCAGTGTCATCAACACCGGGGAGCTGTTTTTT.

The chain carries TRBV10-1 and TRBJ2-3; weak D call: TRBD2 (5 bases). Germline assignment: CDR1 WNHNN and CDR2 SYGVQD (reference sequence). Trimming cost V 0 bases and J 1 base, with 8 bases left between them. CDR3 length: 15 amino acids. CDR3 coding DNA: TGCGCCAGCAGTGAGTCGTGGGGAGGCACAGATACGCAGTATTTT. This codes for CASSESWGGTDTQYF.

The rearrangement links TRBV19 to TRBJ2-2; TRBD1 matches 8 bases. The CDR3 length is 15 residues. From germline, CDR1 is LNHDA and CDR2 SQIVND (reference sequence). The J segment lost 5 bases and the V segment lost 7 bases, leaving 9 bases of the junction unmatched. CDR3 region: CASTRDRLRTGELFF. CDR3 nucleotides: TGTGCCAGTACCCGGGACAGGCTACGGACCGGGGAGCTGTTTTTT.

V is TRBV5-8 and J is TRBJ2-1, with unresolved D. V was trimmed by 2 bases and J by 2 bases, leaving 11 bases between them. The length of the CDR3 is 15 residues. Germline CDR1 and CDR2: SGHTS and YDEGEE. CDR3 protein: CASSFNSNAYNEQFF. CDR3 DNA: TGTGCCAGCAGCTTTAACTCTAACGCCTACAATGAGCAGTTCTTC.

The chain is built from TRBV30 and TRBJ1-5, with TRBD1 identical over 7 bases. The germline CDR1 and CDR2 sequences are GTSNPN and SVGIG (reference sequence). With 3 bases clipped from V and 5 bases from J, the junction kept 10 bases outside the gene matches. CDR3 length: 15 amino acids. CDR3 amino acids: CAWSANRGIHQPQHF. The CDR3 region has the DNA TGTGCCTGGAGCGCCAACAGGGGAATTCATCAGCCCCAGCATTTT.

The chain has TRBV3-1 (or the pseudogene TRBV3-2) and TRBJ2-3, with D uncertain. CDR1 LGHDT and CDR2 YNNKEL come from the germline V gene (reference sequence). Trimming took 4 bases from V and 0 from J, leaving 8 bases between them. This CDR3 is 14 amino acids long. CDR3 amino acids: CASSRMGSTDTQYF. CDR3 nucleotide sequence: TGTGCCAGCAGCCGTATGGGCAGCACAGATACGCAGTATTTT.